This T cell receptor beta chain was profiled in a study of T-cell reconstitution after alpha-beta-depleted transplantation in children. Points from the study as a whole: The study reportedly traced alpha-beta T cells about two months after transplant to several hundred expanded graft clones.

This clonotype was recorded a few times. Its antigen is unknown. A TCRbeta library incorporating unique molecular identifiers was prepared. Each CDR3 protein is one row after TCRdb ran MiXCR on the PCR reads. The repertoire has about 16,000 distinct CDR3 sequences, roughly 7.8% of them found once; the top ten carry 30% to 45%. This clonotype was sampled from a boy under three years old who had a stem cell transplant for Wiskott-Aldrich syndrome, so the T cells may come from the graft donor. The source was PBMCs, mostly from graft donor cells, collected 60 days after TCRalphabeta/CD19-depleted stem cell transplant.

The CDR3, as DNA: TGTGCCAGCAGTCAACTTCTCGGAAACACCATATATTTT. Translation gives CASSQLLGNTIYF. The chain joins TRBV6-6 to TRBJ1-3; D call uncertain. Germline CDR1 and CDR2: MNHNY and SVGAGI (reference sequence). Trimming cost V 5 bases and J 4 bases, with 9 bases left between them. The CDR3 length is 13 residues.